Following are 22 T cell receptor beta chains from one sample sequenced in a study of T cell repertoires in cytomegalovirus infection. For these TCRs, the target antigens are not known. TCRdb called the reads again in MiXCR, with one record for every CDR3 protein. The profile shows hundreds of thousands of distinct CDR3 sequences, roughly 31% of them singletons. The input for sequencing was cultured CD8+ T cells from PBMCs, taken from culture after CMV antigen stimulation. The receptor set was obtained from a human donor in good health (CMV status not recorded). Some clones in this sample may be carry-over from other donors' samples.

Many counts were recorded for this clonotype. Here the CDR3 reads CASTQYTQADRAGELFF. CDR3 nucleotide sequence: TGTGCCAGTACCCAGTATACCCAAGCCGACAGGGCCGGGGAGCTGTTTTTT. V gene TRBV19 combines with J gene TRBJ2-2; 7 nucleotides line up with TRBD1. The CDR3 covers 17 residues. CDR1 and CDR2 (germline): LNHDA, SQIVND (reference sequence). The ends lost 7 bases at V and 6 bases at J; junction bases unmatched: 17.

For this clonotype: This may stem from a read error, because a much larger clone lies one nucleotide away. The chain recombines TRBV7-8 with TRBJ2-5, with 9 bases that match TRBD1. The CDR3 extends over 16 amino acids. CDR1 is SGHVS and CDR2 is FQNEAQ in the germline V gene. J lost 4 bases, V lost 0 bases, and 6 bases had no gene match. CDR3 sequence reads: CASSLATGGFRETQYF. DNA of the CDR3: TGTGCCAGCAGCTTAGCAACAGGGGGCTTTAGAGAGACCCAGTACTTC.

This clonotype appeared a few times. This chain connects TRBV12-3 or TRBV12-4 to TRBJ2-2, with TRBD2 matching 13 bases. The V and J ends lost 5 bases and 6 bases, in that order; junction bases with no gene match: 3. The CDR3 runs to 15 residues. The CDR3 sequence is CASSGLAGASGELFF. The CDR3 region has the DNA TGTGCCAGCAGTGGACTAGCGGGGGCTTCCGGGGAGCTGTTTTTT.

The chain combines TRBV9 with TRBJ1-2; 7 bases map to TRBD1. In germline, CDR1 is SGDLS, CDR2 YYNGEE. The ends lost 3 bases at V and 9 bases at J; junction bases unmatched: 11. The CDR3 runs 14 residues. As DNA, the CDR3 is TGTGCCAGCAGCGCTAGGGACAGCCATACCAGCTACACCTTC. Translation gives CASSARDSHTSYTF.

This clonotype has a handful of counts. This chain uses TRBV11-2 with TRBJ1-3; D gene unclear. From germline, CDR1 is SGHAT and CDR2 FQNNGV. CDR3 length equals 15 residues. With 0 bases removed from V and 0 bases from J, the gap between germline ends came to 6 bases. In nucleotides, the CDR3 is TGTGCCAGCAGCTTAGAGTACAGCTCTGGAAACACCATATATTTT. This sequence encodes CASSLEYSSGNTIYF.

This clonotype was found many times. V usage is TRBV7-2 and J usage is TRBJ2-1; TRBD2 aligns across 10 bases. CDR3 length: 14 residues. Germline V gene lookup returns CDR1 SGHTA and CDR2 FQGNSA. The trim removed 3 bases at V and 10 bases at J, leaving 6 bases unmatched. DNA for the CDR3: TGTGCCAGCAGCTTTAGCCTAGCGGGGGTAGAGCAGTTCTTC. Amino acids: CASSFSLAGVEQFF.

This clonotype was counted a few times. The V gene is TRBV28, the J gene TRBJ1-4, with TRBD1 matching over 11 bases. CDR1 is MDHEN, CDR2 SYDVKM, per germline. V trimming: 0 bases; J trimming: 8 bases; junction bases outside the gene matches: 2. The CDR3 length is 15 residues. DNA of the CDR3: TGTGCCAGCAGTTTATGGGGACAGGGGGGAGAAAAACTGTTTTTT. Its translation is CASSLWGQGGEKLFF.

The chain recombines TRBV4-3 with TRBJ2-1; no clear D gene. The germline V gene has CDR1 LGHNA and CDR2 YSLEER. The CDR3 is 15 amino acids. Trimming pared 0 bases from V and 6 bases from J, leaving 12 bases between. The CDR3 region is CASSQESYPGNEQFF. CDR3 sequence (DNA): TGCGCCAGCAGCCAAGAGTCTTACCCGGGCAATGAGCAGTTCTTC.

The J gene is TRBJ2-5, the V gene TRBV5-4; 7 bases map to TRBD2. Trimming cost V 1 base and J 5 bases; bases outside gene matches: 14. Germline CDR1 and CDR2: SGHNT and YYREEE (reference sequence). The CDR3 has 17 residues. CDR3 DNA: TGTGCCAGCAGCTTGAAGAGGGAGGTCCCCGGGGGGGAGACCCAGTACTTC. Protein sequence: CASSLKREVPGGETQYF.

This chain connects TRBV12-3 or TRBV12-4 to TRBJ2-7; D perhaps matches TRBD2 (6 bases). This CDR3 spans 14 amino acids. V dropped 2 bases and J dropped 2 bases, with 10 bases sitting between them. The CDR3 sequence: CASSLWGDAYEQYF. Here the CDR3 DNA reads TGTGCCAGCAGTTTATGGGGGGACGCCTACGAGCAGTACTTC.

A single count supports this clonotype. This CDR3 reads CASSYGGLPDEQYF. The DNA for the CDR3 is TGTGCCAGCAGTTATGGGGGACTTCCGGACGAGCAGTACTTC. The gene calls are TRBV6-6 and TRBJ2-7, with D possibly matching TRBD2 (6 bases). The length of the CDR3 is 14 residues. Trimming removed 3 bases from V and 5 bases from J, with 14 bases in between. Germline V gene lookup returns CDR1 MNHNY and CDR2 SVGAGI (reference sequence).

This clonotype was detected ten times or more. V is TRBV7-8 and J is TRBJ1-2; D is perhaps TRBD1 (5 bases). The CDR3 is made up of 14 amino acids. Trimming left V 0 bases short and J 6 bases short, with 11 bases between. Germline V gene lookup returns CDR1 SGHVS and CDR2 FQNEAQ. The CDR3 loop is CASSLASQGNGYTF. Here the CDR3 DNA reads TGTGCCAGCAGCTTAGCAAGTCAGGGTAATGGCTACACCTTC.

The J gene is TRBJ2-1, the V gene TRBV20-1; D remains ambiguous. The V gene lost 4 bases and the J gene lost 0 bases, with 13 bases spanning the gap. CDR1 and CDR2 (germline): DFQATT, SNEGSKA (reference sequence). This CDR3 is 15 amino acids long. The chain's CDR3 is CSAKTRTSSYNEQFF. The CDR3, as DNA: TGCAGTGCTAAAACTCGGACCTCCTCCTACAATGAGCAGTTCTTC.

Only a few counts were recorded for this clonotype. V gene TRBV10-3 combines with J gene TRBJ2-6, with 8 bases identical to TRBD1. The germline CDR1 and CDR2 sequences are ENHRY and SYGVKD. The CDR3 contains 18 residues. V lost 4 bases and J lost 2; bases outside the gene matches: 10. The CDR3 sequence is CAISVTGDVGPGANVLTF. CDR3 bases: TGTGCCATCAGTGTGACAGGGGATGTCGGGCCTGGGGCCAACGTCCTGACTTTC.

The chain joins TRBV9 to TRBJ2-1; a weak D match, TRBD2 (6 bases). Trimming cost V 0 bases and J 3 bases, with 16 bases left between them. The germline CDR1 and CDR2 sequences are SGDLS and YYNGEE. The CDR3 extends over 17 amino acids. The CDR3, as DNA: TGTGCCAGCAGCGTAGATGTAAGGCGGGGAAGCTACAATGAGCAGTTCTTC. Translated: CASSVDVRRGSYNEQFF.

The V gene is TRBV14, the J gene TRBJ2-3; D not certain. The germline CDR1 and CDR2 sequences are SGHDN and FVKESK. The V and J ends lost 5 bases and 2 bases respectively, with 11 bases between them. CDR3 length equals 14 residues. The chain's CDR3 is CASSRVQFTDTQYF. In DNA form, the CDR3 reads TGTGCCAGCAGCAGGGTACAGTTCACAGATACGCAGTATTTT.

The chain is built from TRBV29-1 and TRBJ2-7; D is undetermined. The germline V gene encodes CDR1 SQVTM and CDR2 ANQGSEA. V gave up 6 bases and J gave up 0 bases, with 12 bases separating them. The CDR3 contains 13 residues. The chain's CDR3 is CSVEQTHSYEQYF. DNA for the CDR3: TGCAGCGTAGAGCAGACACACTCCTACGAGCAGTACTTC.

To note about this clonotype: Since a much larger clone is just one base distant, this may be a read error. The chain has TRBV7-4 and TRBJ2-1; 11 positions match TRBD1. Germline CDR1 reads SGHVT; CDR2 reads SQSDAQ. CDR3 size: 16 residues. V lost 3 bases and J lost 4; bases outside the gene matches: 5. The CDR3: CASSFADRGPYNEQFF. The CDR3 DNA sequence: TGTGCCAGCAGCTTCGCGGACAGGGGGCCATACAATGAGCAGTTCTTC. Looking up the rest from reference TRBV7-4 and TRBJ2-1 gives the full variable domain: GAGVSQSPRYKVAKRGRDVALRCDSISGHVTLYWYRQTLGQGSEVLTYSQSDAQRDKSGRPSGRFSAERPERSVSTLKIQRTEQGDSAVYLCASSFADRGPYNEQFFGPGTRLTVL.

This clonotype was seen a few times. The chain recombines TRBV6-1 with TRBJ1-2, with a tentative D call TRBD1 (5 bases). V lost 9 bases and J 4 bases, leaving 15 bases between the germline ends. Germline V lookup: CDR1 MNHNS, CDR2 SASEGT. This CDR3 contains 13 residues. CDR3 sequence (DNA): TGTGCCAGTCGGGACTTAGGAGGCTATGGCTACACCTTC. Its protein product is CASRDLGGYGYTF.

The rearrangement uses TRBV5-4 and TRBJ2-5; D may be TRBD2 (5 bases). V gave up 10 bases and J gave up 5 bases, with 18 bases separating them. The CDR3 runs 13 residues. Germline V gene data show CDR1 as SGHNT and CDR2 as YYREEE (reference sequence). For the CDR3, the DNA is TGTGCCTCCATGGCCGGGGATTGGGAGACCCAGTACTTC. Its translation: CASMAGDWETQYF.

This clonotype came up a few times. The chain employs TRBV7-9 and TRBJ1-1; D might be TRBD1 (6 bases). The V end lost 5 bases, the J end lost 5 bases, and 21 bases lay between the germline ends. The CDR3 totals 16 residues. Germline V gives CDR1 SEHNR, CDR2 FQNEAQ (reference sequence). The CDR3 reads CASSLGLTGTGTEAFF. In DNA, the CDR3 is TGTGCCAGCAGCCTAGGCCTTACAGGGACTGGAACTGAAGCTTTCTTT.

Concerning this clonotype itself: A much larger clone differs by one base, so this may be a read error. The chain couples TRBV7-2 to TRBJ2-7; possibly TRBD1 for D (5 bases). The germline gives CDR1 SGHTA, CDR2 FQGNSA. The V gene lost 1 base and the J gene lost 3 bases, with 10 bases spanning the gap. This CDR3 region has 14 residues. CDR3 amino acids: CTSSLGQGYYEQYV. The CDR3 DNA is TGTACCAGCAGCTTAGGTCAGGGATACTACGAGCAGTACGTC.